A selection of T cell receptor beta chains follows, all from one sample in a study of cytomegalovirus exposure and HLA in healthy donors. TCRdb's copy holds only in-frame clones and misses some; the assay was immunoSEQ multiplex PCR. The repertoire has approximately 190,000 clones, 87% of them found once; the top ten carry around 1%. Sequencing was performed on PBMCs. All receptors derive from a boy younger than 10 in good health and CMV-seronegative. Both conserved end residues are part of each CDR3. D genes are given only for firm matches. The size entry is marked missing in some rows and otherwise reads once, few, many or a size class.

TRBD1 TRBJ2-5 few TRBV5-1 CASSPRTGGQETQYF TGCGCCAGCAGCCCGCGGACAGGGGGCCAAGAGACCCAGTACTTC
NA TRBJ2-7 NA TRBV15 CATSRVGLEYEQYF TGTGCCACCAGCAGAGTGGGGCTAGAGTACGAGCAGTACTTC
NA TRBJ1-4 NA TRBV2 CASSPGQPWNEKLFF TGTGCCAGCAGTCCCGGACAGCCCTGGAATGAAAAACTGTTTTTT
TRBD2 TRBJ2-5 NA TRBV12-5 CASGSYNSGRKETQYF TGTGCTAGTGGTTCCTACAATAGCGGGAGAAAAGAGACCCAGTACTTC
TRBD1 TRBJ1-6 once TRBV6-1 CASSGQAEYNSPLHF TGTGCCAGCAGCGGACAGGCTGAATATAATTCACCCCTCCACTTT
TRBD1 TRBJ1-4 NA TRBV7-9 CSSSTGQDEKLFF TGTTCCAGCAGCACCGGACAGGATGAAAAACTGTTTTTT
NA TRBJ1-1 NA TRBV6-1 CASRHTENTEAFF TGTGCCAGCAGACACACAGAGAACACTGAAGCTTTCTTT
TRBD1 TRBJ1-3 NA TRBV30 CAWSTGRTGNTIYF TGTGCCTGGTCGACAGGGAGAACTGGAAACACCATATATTTT
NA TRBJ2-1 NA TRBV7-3 CASSLKGPQGGSMDNVQFF TGTGCCAGCAGCTTAAAGGGGCCTCAGGGAGGCTCGATGGACAATGTTCAGTTCTTC
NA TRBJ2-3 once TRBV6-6 CASSYSRTRGTDTQYF TGTGCCAGCAGTTACTCGAGAACAAGGGGGACAGATACGCAGTATTTT
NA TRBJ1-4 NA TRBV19 CASSIAPPGDSTNEKLFF TGTGCCAGTAGTATAGCCCCACCGGGGGATTCAACTAATGAAAAACTGTTTTTT
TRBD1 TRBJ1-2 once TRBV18 CASSPPLGTGGPGNYGYTF TGTGCCAGCTCACCACCGTTAGGGACAGGGGGCCCGGGCAACTATGGCTACACCTTC
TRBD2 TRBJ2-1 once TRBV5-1 CASSLWGGDSYNEQFF TGCGCCAGCAGCTTGTGGGGGGGAGACTCCTACAATGAGCAGTTCTTC
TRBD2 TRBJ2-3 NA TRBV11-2 CASSGGAGGGDTQYF TGTGCCAGCAGCGGGGGGGCGGGAGGGGGAGATACGCAGTATTTT
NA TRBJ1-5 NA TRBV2 CASSEPHFLTGNPRLGNQPQHF TGTGCCAGCAGTGAACCCCATTTTCTTACCGGGAATCCCCGCCTTGGCAATCAGCCCCAGCATTTT
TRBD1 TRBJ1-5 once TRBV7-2 CASSARPDRGSGQPQHF TGTGCCAGCAGCGCTCGCCCCGACAGGGGGTCGGGTCAGCCCCAGCATTTT
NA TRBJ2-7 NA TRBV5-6 CASSLVPGDYEQYF TGTGCCAGCAGCTTGGTCCCGGGGGACTACGAGCAGTACTTC
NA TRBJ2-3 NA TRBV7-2 CASSLAGGQSDTQYF TGTGCCAGCAGCTTAGCGGGGGGTCAATCAGATACGCAGTATTTT
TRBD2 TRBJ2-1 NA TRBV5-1 CASSLGGLAGSYNEQFF TGCGCCAGCAGCCTGGGGGGCCTAGCGGGCTCCTACAATGAGCAGTTCTTC
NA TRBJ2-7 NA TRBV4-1 CASSQGSFEQYF TGCGCCAGCAGCCAAGGTAGTTTTGAGCAGTACTTC
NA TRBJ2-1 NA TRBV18 CASSPSAGNEQFF TGTGCCAGCTCACCAAGTGCAGGTAATGAGCAGTTCTTC
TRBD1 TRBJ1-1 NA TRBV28 CASSLSVPGQVWNTEAFF TGTGCCAGCAGTTTATCCGTCCCGGGACAGGTATGGAACACTGAAGCTTTCTTT